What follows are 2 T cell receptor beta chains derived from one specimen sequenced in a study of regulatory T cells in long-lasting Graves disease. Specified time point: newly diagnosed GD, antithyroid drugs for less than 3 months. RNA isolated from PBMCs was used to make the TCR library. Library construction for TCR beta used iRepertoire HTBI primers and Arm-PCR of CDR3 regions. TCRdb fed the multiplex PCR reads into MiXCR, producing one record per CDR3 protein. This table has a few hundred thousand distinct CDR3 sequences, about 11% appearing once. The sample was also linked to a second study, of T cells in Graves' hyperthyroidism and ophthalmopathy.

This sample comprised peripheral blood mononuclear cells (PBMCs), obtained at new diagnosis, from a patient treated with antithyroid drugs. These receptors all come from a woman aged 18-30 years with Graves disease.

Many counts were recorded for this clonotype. As DNA, the CDR3 is TGTGCCAGCAGCTTAATCGGTGGGACAGGGAGTCTTAATGAGCAGTTCTTC. Protein: CASSLIGGTGSLNEQFF. The genes are TRBV7-3 and TRBJ2-1; 9 nucleotides match TRBD1. The V and J ends lost 1 base and 7 bases, in that order; junction bases with no gene match: 11. The germline gives CDR1 SGHTA, CDR2 FQGTGA. The CDR3 has 17 amino acids.

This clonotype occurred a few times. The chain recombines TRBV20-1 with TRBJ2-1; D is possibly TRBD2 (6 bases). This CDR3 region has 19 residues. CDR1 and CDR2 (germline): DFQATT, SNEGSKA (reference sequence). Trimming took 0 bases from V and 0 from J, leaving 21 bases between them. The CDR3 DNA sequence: TGCAGTGCTAGAGATCTGGAGGGGCGGGCGGGTAGCTCCTACAATGAGCAGTTCTTC. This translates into CSARDLEGRAGSSYNEQFF.